This T cell receptor (beta chain) emerged from a study of vaccination effects on CD4 cells after COVID-19. Across the whole study: The median interval between the second dose and post-vaccine sampling was 72 days.

In germline, CDR1 is MNHEY, CDR2 SVGAGI. The CDR3 extends over 14 amino acids. V was clipped by 6 bases and J by 9 bases, with 17 bases between them. Libraries were prepared by immunoSEQ multiplex PCR; TCRdb keeps only in-frame clonotypes and omits some of them. Of around 66,000 clones in the sample, roughly 74% were seen once. Following 10 days of culture, CD4+ T cells were isolated. Every participant took two doses of the BNT162b2 or mRNA-1273 vaccine. Each vaccine recipient was nucleocapsid antibody negative and had no prior SARS-CoV-2 infection. On day 3 and again on day 7, half the medium was replaced with IL-2 medium. A word on this clone: What it recognizes is unknown.

This TCR was recovered from a human donor who received a COVID-19 vaccine. Sequences were derived from CD4+ T cells from PBMCs cultured without peptide, sampled after COVID-19 vaccination. The chain joins TRBV6-5 to TRBJ2-2, with a tentative D call TRBD1 (6 bases). This chain's CDR3 is CASRQGLGRWELFF. For the CDR3, the DNA is TGTGCCAGCAGACAGGGTTTGGGAAGGTGGGAGCTGTTTTTT.